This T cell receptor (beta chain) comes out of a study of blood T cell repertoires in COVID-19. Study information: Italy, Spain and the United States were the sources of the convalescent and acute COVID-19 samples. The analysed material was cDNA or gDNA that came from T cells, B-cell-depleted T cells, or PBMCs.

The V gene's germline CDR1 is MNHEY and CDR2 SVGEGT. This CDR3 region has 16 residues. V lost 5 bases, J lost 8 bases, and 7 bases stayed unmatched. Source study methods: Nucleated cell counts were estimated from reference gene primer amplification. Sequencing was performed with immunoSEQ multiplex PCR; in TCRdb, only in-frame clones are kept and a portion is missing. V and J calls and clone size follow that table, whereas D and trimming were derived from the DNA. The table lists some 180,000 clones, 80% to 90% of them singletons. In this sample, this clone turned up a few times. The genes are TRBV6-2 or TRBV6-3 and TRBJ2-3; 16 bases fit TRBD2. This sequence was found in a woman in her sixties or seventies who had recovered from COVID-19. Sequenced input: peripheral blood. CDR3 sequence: CASSPGLAGGPGTQYF. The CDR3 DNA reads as TGTGCCAGCAGTCCGGGACTAGCGGGAGGGCCTGGTACGCAGTATTTT.